These T cell receptor beta chains were read from a single sample in a study of shared clonotypes between healthy human individuals. Clones were read by immunoSEQ multiplex PCR, and TCRdb kept only the in-frame ones, dropping some. The top ten hold approximately 0.13% of the sample, which has 2 million or so clones, 85% to 95% seen once. Specimen: naive CD4+ T cells sorted from blood. The source of these receptors is a man between 18 and 35 years old in good health. CDR3s include the opening cysteine and the closing phenylalanine or tryptophan. Each record gives: D gene, clone size, J gene, V gene, CDR3 DNA, CDR3 protein. The D gene is left open where the match is weak. Clone sizes are given selectively: once, few, many, or a class where the clone is expanded.

NA | NA | TRBJ2-5 | TRBV18 | TGTGCCAGCTCACCCTTTCTCCAAGAGACCCAGTACTTC | CASSPFLQETQYF
NA | NA | TRBJ2-4 | TRBV11-2 | TGTGCCAGCAGCTTAGGTTCGGCGGGAAACATTCAGTACTTC | CASSLGSAGNIQYF
NA | NA | TRBJ2-4 | TRBV30 | TGTGCCTGGAACTTGAATGAGGACATTCAGTACTTC | CAWNLNEDIQYF
NA | NA | TRBJ1-2 | TRBV6-1 | TGTGCCAGCAGTGAGGAAACGTTCTATGGCTACACCTTC | CASSEETFYGYTF
TRBD1 | NA | TRBJ2-7 | TRBV18 | TGTGCCAGCTCACCTACAGGGGGCGAGCAGTACTTC | CASSPTGGEQYF
NA | NA | TRBJ2-2 | TRBV30 | TGTGCCTGGAGTGTAATGGACACTAACACCGGGGAGCTGTTTTTT | CAWSVMDTNTGELFF
TRBD2 | NA | TRBJ2-1 | TRBV25-1 | TGTGCCAGCAGTGTCTGGACTAGCGGCTCCTACAATGAGCAGTTCTTC | CASSVWTSGSYNEQFF
NA | NA | TRBJ1-6 | TRBV7-2 | TGTGCCAGCAGCTTACTTCAACGTCAGGGGAATAATTCACCCCTCCACTTT | CASSLLQRQGNNSPLHF
NA | NA | TRBJ2-2 | TRBV12-5 | TGTGCTAGTGGTTTGGTTTTGGGGACGAACACCGGGGAGCTGTTTTTT | CASGLVLGTNTGELFF
TRBD1 | NA | TRBJ2-1 | TRBV9 | TGTGCCAGCAGCGCCGACAGGGGTTCCTACAATGAGCAGTTCTTC | CASSADRGSYNEQFF
NA | NA | TRBJ2-7 | TRBV5-1 | TGCGCCAGCAGCTTGGGTCCGGTTAGGGAGCAGTACTTC | CASSLGPVREQYF
TRBD2 | NA | TRBJ2-5 | TRBV7-2 | TGTGCCAGCAGCCCCCCGGGACTAGCGGGAGGGCAAGAGACCCAGTACTTC | CASSPPGLAGGQETQYF
NA | NA | TRBJ1-2 | TRBV6-6 | TGTGCCAGCAGTCACGCGAGGGTCGGAGCTAACTATGGCTACACCTTC | CASSHARVGANYGYTF
TRBD2 | NA | TRBJ2-1 | TRBV9 | TGTGCCAGCAGCGTAGGCCTAGCGGGAGGGCCAAACTACAATGAGCAGTTCTTC | CASSVGLAGGPNYNEQFF
NA | NA | TRBJ2-7 | TRBV6-1 | TGTGCCAGCAGTACCTCGTCCATCGGGGACTACGAGCAGTACTTC | CASSTSSIGDYEQYF
NA | NA | TRBJ1-5 | TRBV30 | TGTGCCTGGAGCGAAGGCCCCCTGGGTCAGCCCCAGCATTTT | CAWSEGPLGQPQHF
TRBD2 | NA | TRBJ2-1 | TRBV30 | TGTGCCTGGGCCACACAAAGCGGGGGCGGGAATGAGCAGTTCTTC | CAWATQSGGGNEQFF
TRBD2 | NA | TRBJ2-7 | TRBV10-2 | TGCGCCAGCAGTGAGTTGAGGAAACTAGCGGGCCCCTACGAGCAGTACTTC | CASSELRKLAGPYEQYF
NA | once | TRBJ2-1 | TRBV7-2 | TGTGCCAGCAGCTTAGTGGCGGTTGGGCCGGGATACAATGAGCAGTTCTTC | CASSLVAVGPGYNEQFF
NA | once | TRBJ1-1 | TRBV11-2 | TGTGCCAGCAGCTTGCCAGAATTGAACACTGAAGCTTTCTTT | CASSLPELNTEAFF
NA | NA | TRBJ1-6 | TRBV6-4 | TGTGCCAGCAGTGAATCTTCTTCCTATAATTCACCCCTCCACTTT | CASSESSSYNSPLHF
TRBD1 | NA | TRBJ2-5 | TRBV10-1 | TGCGCCAGCAGCCCGGGACAGGGGTCCCAAGAGACCCAGTACTTC | CASSPGQGSQETQYF
TRBD1 | NA | TRBJ1-1 | TRBV6-1 | TGTGCCAGCAGCGGAGTCGGGACAGTGAACACTGAAGCTTTCTTT | CASSGVGTVNTEAFF
NA | NA | TRBJ1-6 | TRBV5-4 | TGTGCCAGCAGCTTGGAGGGCAGGGAGAATTCACCCCTCCACTTT | CASSLEGRENSPLHF
TRBD2 | NA | TRBJ2-5 | TRBV7-2 | TGTGCCAGCAGCACCCAGACTAGCGGGGGCCAGGAGACCCAGTACTTC | CASSTQTSGGQETQYF
NA | NA | TRBJ2-2 | TRBV11-3 | TGTGCCAGTAAGGGCCACACCGGGGAGCTGTTTTTT | CASKGHTGELFF
NA | NA | TRBJ2-7 | TRBV29-1 | TGCAGCGTTTTTACAGGAGGGGAGCAGTACTTC | CSVFTGGEQYF
NA | NA | TRBJ2-1 | TRBV6-6 | TGTGCCAGCAGTCCCAGGGCGGGGACGGGCCATGAGCAGTTCTTC | CASSPRAGTGHEQFF
TRBD2 | NA | TRBJ2-7 | TRBV7-9 | TGTGCCAGCAGCTTAGTATCCCTAGCGGGAGGGGGCTACGAGCAGTACTTC | CASSLVSLAGGGYEQYF
NA | NA | TRBJ1-3 | TRBV18 | TGTGCCAGCCTTCCGAACGAACGAGGAAACACCATATATTTT | CASLPNERGNTIYF
TRBD1 | once | TRBJ2-7 | TRBV5-4 | TGTGCCAGCAGCCCCCCAGGCCGGGACAGGGGCCATGGGGAGCAGTACTTC | CASSPPGRDRGHGEQYF